The 9 T cell receptor beta chains below come from one sample, sequenced in a study of T cells in Graves' hyperthyroidism and ophthalmopathy. TCR beta CDR3 sequences were amplified from RNA transcripts. First-round RT-PCR with HTBI primers amplified the TCR CDR3 region. TCRdb analysed the multiplex PCR reads with MiXCR anew, one entry per CDR3 protein. Among 400,000 to 500,000 distinct CDR3 sequences, around 14% were seen once, and the ten largest hold over 15%. Input material: blood. The receptors stem from a woman younger than 35 with Graves' hyperthyroidism.

Details on this clonotype: A much larger clone sits a single nucleotide away, making a read error possible. This chain links TRBV10-3 with TRBJ2-3; D unclear. V was trimmed by 3 bases and J by 7 bases, leaving 2 bases between them. The CDR3 runs 10 residues. Germline V lookup: CDR1 ENHRY, CDR2 SYGVKD. The CDR3 spells CAISDNTQYF. CDR3 coding DNA: TGTGCCATCAGTGATAATACGCAGTATTTT.

The rearrangement links TRBV3-1 to TRBJ2-5; D is unclear. Germline loops: CDR1 LGHDT, CDR2 YNNKEL (reference sequence). The CDR3 consists of 17 residues. Trimming took 3 bases from V and 5 from J, leaving 22 bases between them. In nucleotides, the CDR3 is TGTGCCAGCAGCCACGGGTTGGCAGCCGGCGTGTCCGAGACCCAGTACTTC. Amino acid sequence: CASSHGLAAGVSETQYF.

This clonotype occurred many times. With a much larger clone just one base away, this may be a read error. V and J are TRBV2 and TRBJ2-3; no clear D. V shed 5 bases and J shed 0 bases, with 3 bases lying between them. CDR1 SNHLY and CDR2 FYNNEI come from the germline V gene. This CDR3 region has 12 residues. CDR3 DNA: TGTGCCAGCAGTTTTAGCACAGATACGCAGTATTTT. This codes for CASSFSTDTQYF.

This clonotype appeared many times. The chain combines TRBV14 with TRBJ2-3, with 9 bases that match TRBD2. The V segment lost 1 base and the J segment 2 bases; nucleotides outside the gene matches: 19. The CDR3 is 21 residues long. Germline lookup yields CDR1 SGHDN and CDR2 FVKESK. Here the CDR3 reads CASSQVRSSPGLAGTTDTQYF. CDR3 in DNA: TGTGCCAGCAGCCAAGTAAGGTCGTCCCCGGGCCTAGCGGGGACCACAGATACGCAGTATTTT.

This clonotype was observed many times. V and J are TRBV20-1 and TRBJ2-3, with 10 nucleotides matching TRBD2. CDR1 and CDR2 (germline): DFQATT, SNEGSKA (reference sequence). V lost 5 bases, J lost 3 bases, and 5 bases stayed unmatched. The CDR3 is 14 amino acids. The chain's CDR3 is CSALLAGLTDTQYF. CDR3 DNA: TGCAGTGCTCTACTAGCGGGGCTTACAGATACGCAGTATTTT.

The chain combines TRBV6-5 with TRBJ2-1, with TRBD2 matching over 14 bases. V lost 0 bases to trimming and J lost 8 bases; unmatched junction nucleotides: 6. CDR1 is MNHEY, CDR2 SVGAGI, per germline. This CDR3 is 17 amino acids long. This CDR3 reads CASSYSSTSGREHEQFF. In DNA form, the CDR3 reads TGTGCCAGCAGTTACTCTTCGACTAGCGGGAGGGAGCATGAGCAGTTCTTC.

The V gene is TRBV6-5, the J gene TRBJ1-2; D unclear. This CDR3 spans 14 amino acids. V dropped 2 bases and J dropped 4 bases, with 11 bases sitting between them. Germline CDR1 is MNHEY and CDR2 is SVGAGI. CDR3: CASSYRGLIYGYTF. Written as DNA, the CDR3 is TGTGCCAGCAGTTACCGTGGGCTTATCTATGGCTACACCTTC.

This clonotype occurred many times. This chain connects TRBV6-1 to TRBJ2-3, with TRBD2 identical over 8 bases. The CDR3 consists of 15 residues. With V trimmed by 5 bases and J by 0 bases, 4 bases remained unmatched. Germline V gives CDR1 MNHNS, CDR2 SASEGT. CDR3 in DNA: TGTGCCAGCAGTCTTAGCGGGATAAGCACAGATACGCAGTATTTT. Residues: CASSLSGISTDTQYF.

The V gene is TRBV11-2, the J gene TRBJ2-5, with TRBD2 matching 8 bases. The CDR3 runs 14 residues. After removal of 5 bases from V and 4 bases from J, the junction contained 6 bases not matched to a gene. From germline, CDR1 is SGHAT and CDR2 FQNNGV. The CDR3 sequence: CASSELAGLETQYF. The DNA for the CDR3 is TGTGCCAGCAGCGAATTAGCGGGATTAGAGACCCAGTACTTC.